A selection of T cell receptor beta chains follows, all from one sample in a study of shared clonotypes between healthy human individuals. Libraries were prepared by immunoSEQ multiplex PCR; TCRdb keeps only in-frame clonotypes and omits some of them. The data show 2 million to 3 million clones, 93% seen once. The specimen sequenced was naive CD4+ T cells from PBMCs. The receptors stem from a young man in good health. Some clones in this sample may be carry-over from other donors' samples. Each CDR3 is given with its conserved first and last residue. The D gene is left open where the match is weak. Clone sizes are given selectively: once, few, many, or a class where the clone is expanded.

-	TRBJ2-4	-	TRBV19	TGTGCCAGTAGGGACGGCCTAGCCAAAAACATTCAGTACTTC	CASRDGLAKNIQYF
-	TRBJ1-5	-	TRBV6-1	TGTGCCAGCAGTGAAAGGGCCCAGGGTCAGCCCCAGCATTTT	CASSERAQGQPQHF
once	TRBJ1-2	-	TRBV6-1	TGTGCCAGCAGTGAAACAGTAGGCTACACCTTC	CASSETVGYTF
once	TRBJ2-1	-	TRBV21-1	TGTGCCAGCAGCAAAAGCTTGTTCCCCCATGAGCAGTTCTTC	CASSKSLFPHEQFF
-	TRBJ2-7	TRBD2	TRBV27	TGTGCCAGCAGTTCTCTAGCGGGGAATGACTACGAGCAGTACTTC	CASSSLAGNDYEQYF
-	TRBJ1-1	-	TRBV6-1	TGTGCCAGCAGTGATAGACAGATTGAAGCTTTCTTT	CASSDRQIEAFF
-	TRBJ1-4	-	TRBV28	TGTGCCAGCAGTCGGGGGGGTACTAATGAAAAACTGTTTTTT	CASSRGGTNEKLFF
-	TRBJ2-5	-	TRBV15	TGTGCCACCAGCAGAGGGTCTTTTGCTAAGCCCCAAGAGACCCAGTACTTC	CATSRGSFAKPQETQYF
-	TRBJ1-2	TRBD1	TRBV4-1	TGCGCCAGCAGCCAGGGATGGGGACAGGTCGGTGGCTACACCTTC	CASSQGWGQVGGYTF
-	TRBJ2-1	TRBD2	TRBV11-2	TGTGCCAGCAGCTCTAGCGGGAGTTACTCCTACAATGAGCAGTTCTTC	CASSSSGSYSYNEQFF
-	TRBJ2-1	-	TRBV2	TGTGCCAACGGACCCCACGCTCATGAGCAGTTCTTC	CANGPHAHEQFF
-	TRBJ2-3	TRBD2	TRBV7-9	TGTGCCAGCAGCCTGGGACTAGCGGCCGTCGATACGCAGTATTTT	CASSLGLAAVDTQYF
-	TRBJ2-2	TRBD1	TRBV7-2	TGTGCCAGCAGCTTAGGGGCAGGGGGAACCACCGGGGAGCTGTTTTTT	CASSLGAGGTTGELFF
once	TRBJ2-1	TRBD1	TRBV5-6	TGTGCCAGCAGCGCGTACAGGGGGTCCTACAATGAGCAGTTCTTC	CASSAYRGSYNEQFF
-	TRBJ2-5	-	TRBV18	TGTGCCAGCTCACCTGGGAGCCAAGAGACCCAGTACTTC	CASSPGSQETQYF
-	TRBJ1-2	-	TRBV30	TGTGCCTGGAGGGGGGGAGGGTCTCTAGCTAACTATGGCTACACCTTC	CAWRGGGSLANYGYTF
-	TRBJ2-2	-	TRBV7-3	TGTGCCAGCCTCCCTAGCGCGGGCGGGGAGCTGTTTTTT	CASLPSAGGELFF
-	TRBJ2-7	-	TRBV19	TGTGCCAGCAAGCGGTCAGGACCCTACGAGCAGTACTTC	CASKRSGPYEQYF
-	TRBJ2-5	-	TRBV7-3	TGTGCCAGCAGCCTCCTTGACAGACAAGAGACCCAGTACTTC	CASSLLDRQETQYF
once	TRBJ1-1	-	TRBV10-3	TGTGCCACCAGTGAGCAGGGGCCAGATGAAGCTTTCTTT	CATSEQGPDEAFF
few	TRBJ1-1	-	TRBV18	TGTGCCAGCTCACCCCCATCGGGAACTGAAGCTTTCTTT	CASSPPSGTEAFF
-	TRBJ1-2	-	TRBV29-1	TGCAGCGCTGAGTCCTTGTTGACTAACTATGGCTACACCTTC	CSAESLLTNYGYTF
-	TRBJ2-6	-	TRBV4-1	TGCGCCAGCGGCTCAATAGATGCTGGGGCCAACGTCCTGACTTTC	CASGSIDAGANVLTF
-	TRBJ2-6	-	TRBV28	TGTGCCAGCAGTTCGGCGGGCGGTGGGGCCAACGTCCTGACTTTC	CASSSAGGGANVLTF
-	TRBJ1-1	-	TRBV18	TGTGCCAGCTCACCCAGGGCGGGGGGGTCGAACACTGAAGCTTTCTTT	CASSPRAGGSNTEAFF
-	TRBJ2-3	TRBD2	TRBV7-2	TGTGCCAGCACTCTAGCGGGATGGACAGATACGCAGTATTTT	CASTLAGWTDTQYF
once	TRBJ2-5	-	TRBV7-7	TGTGCCAGCAGTTCTGGGGGGTGGGAAGAGACCCAGTACTTC	CASSSGGWEETQYF
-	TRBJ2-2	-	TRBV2	TGTGCCAGCAGTCGCAGGGGAATTACCGGGGAGCTGTTTTTT	CASSRRGITGELFF
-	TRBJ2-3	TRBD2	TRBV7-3	TGTGCCAGCAGCCCGGGACTAGCGGGAGGTGGTACGCAGTATTTT	CASSPGLAGGGTQYF
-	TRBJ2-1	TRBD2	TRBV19	TGTGCCAGTAATAGAGCGGGAGGTTTTTACAATGAGCAGTTCTTC	CASNRAGGFYNEQFF
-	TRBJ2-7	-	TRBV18	TGTGCCAGCTCACCAGAGCGAGGCCAGGGACGTTCGTACTTC	CASSPERGQGRSYF
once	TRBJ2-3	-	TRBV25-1	TGTGCCAGCAGTGAACCACGTCCTGCTAGCACAGATACGCAGTATTTT	CASSEPRPASTDTQYF
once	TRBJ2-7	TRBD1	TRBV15	TGTGCCACCAGCAGAGAGGACAGGGGAACCTACGAGCAGTACTTC	CATSREDRGTYEQYF
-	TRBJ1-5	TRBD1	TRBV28	TGTGCCAGCAGTTACAGGGGAGCTCAGCCCCAGCATTTT	CASSYRGAQPQHF
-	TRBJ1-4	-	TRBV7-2	TGTGCCAGCAGCTTAGCGAGGGATCCAACTAATGAAAAACTGTTTTTT	CASSLARDPTNEKLFF
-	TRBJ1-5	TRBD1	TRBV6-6	TGTGCCAGCAGGGACCTGGGACAGGCCTCGCAGCCCCAGCATTTT	CASRDLGQASQPQHF
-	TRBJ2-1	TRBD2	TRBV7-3	TGTGCCAGCAGCTTAACTAGCGGGACTGACAATGAGCAGTTCTTC	CASSLTSGTDNEQFF
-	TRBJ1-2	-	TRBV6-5	TGTGCCAGCAGTTCCTGGGGCTACACCTTC	CASSSWGYTF
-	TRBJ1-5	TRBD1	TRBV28	TGTGCCAGCAGTTTCCTGGACAGGGGAATCAATCAGCCCCAGCATTTT	CASSFLDRGINQPQHF
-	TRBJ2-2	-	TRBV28	TGTGCCAGCAGTTTACCGGTCACCGGGGAGCTGTTTTTT	CASSLPVTGELFF
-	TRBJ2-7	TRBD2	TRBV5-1	TGCGCCAGCAGCAAAGTGACTAGCGGGAGCTACGAGCAGTACTTC	CASSKVTSGSYEQYF
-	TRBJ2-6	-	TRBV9	TGTGCCAGCAGCGTAACAGGGTCTGGGGCCAACGTCCTGACTTTC	CASSVTGSGANVLTF
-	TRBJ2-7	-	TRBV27	TGTGCCAGCAGTTTATATCCGGGACAACGCTACGAGCAGTACTTC	CASSLYPGQRYEQYF
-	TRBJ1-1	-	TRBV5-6	TGTGCCAGCAGCTTGCCAGGGACGGGGAACACTGAAGCTTTCTTT	CASSLPGTGNTEAFF